The clone carrying this TCR beta chain was observed a handful of times. Its antigen is currently unknown. The repertoire was sequenced with immunoSEQ multiplex PCR; TCRdb's copy has only in-frame clones and lacks some. The sample records some 28,000 clones, approximately 88% being singletons. With V trimmed by 1 base and J by 4 bases, 4 bases remained unmatched. Germline V gives CDR1 SGHDT, CDR2 YYEEEE. The CDR3 consists of 14 residues. The time point was: newly diagnosed, previously untreated cHL patient sample. Magnetic negative selection was used to purify CD4+ T cells from thawed PBMCs. As a comparison, the study used PBMCs from newly diagnosed, untreated classical Hodgkin lymphoma. The data were taken from a study of PD-1 blockade in classical Hodgkin lymphoma. The study, taken as a whole, reports: Prior therapy or disease activity may underlie the repertoire differences, whose causes remain undefined. The study reported lower baseline TCR diversity in newly diagnosed patients than in healthy donors.

The chain recombines TRBV5-6 with TRBJ1-2; 7 nucleotides match TRBD1. The TCR originated in a human donor with classical Hodgkin lymphoma. The specimen was CD4+ T cells from blood. The CDR3 spells CASSLSRQGYGYTF. CDR3 coding DNA: TGTGCCAGCAGCTTGTCCCGACAGGGCTATGGCTACACCTTC.